Shown below are 17 T cell receptor beta chains from a single sample sequenced in a study of sequential checkpoint blockade in melanoma. The repertoire was sequenced with immunoSEQ multiplex PCR; TCRdb's copy has only in-frame clones and lacks some. The sample lists under 7,000 clones, roughly 87% occurring once. Treatment here: randomized to nivolumab then ipilimumab (arm A) or the reverse (arm B). Material: CD8+ T cells sorted from blood (inferred from file names), obtained from a patient given nivolumab and ipilimumab in sequence. The receptors were gathered from a human donor with melanoma.

This clone has more than one count but fewer than ten. V and J are TRBV7-2 and TRBJ1-5; a weak D match, TRBD1 (6 bases). The ends were cut back, 5 bases at V and 7 bases at J, with 15 bases in the middle. The CDR3 has 14 residues. Germline CDR1 SGHTA, CDR2 FQGNSA. The CDR3 region is CASSIGQKEQPQHF. For the CDR3, the DNA is TGTGCCAGCAGCATTGGACAGAAAGAACAGCCCCAGCATTTT.

The chain joins TRBV27 to TRBJ2-1; 11 bases are a match to TRBD2. Germline assignment: CDR1 MNHEY and CDR2 SMNVEV (reference sequence). The CDR3 runs 15 residues. The trim removed 1 base at V and 7 bases at J, leaving 3 bases unmatched. CDR3 protein: CASSLWASGRNEQFF. CDR3 nucleotide sequence: TGTGCCAGCAGTTTATGGGCTAGCGGGAGGAATGAGCAGTTCTTC.

The genes are TRBV7-9 and TRBJ1-3; 9 bases map to TRBD1. Unmatched junction bases numbered 4, after V lost 5 bases and J lost 8 bases. The CDR3 runs 13 residues. The germline V gene has CDR1 SEHNR and CDR2 FQNEAQ (reference sequence). CDR3: CASSLDRGHTIYF. The CDR3 nucleotides are TGTGCCAGCAGCCTGGACAGGGGACACACCATATATTTT.

This rearrangement joins TRBV10-3 to TRBJ2-1; no firm D call. The germline V gene encodes CDR1 ENHRY and CDR2 SYGVKD. The CDR3 covers 15 residues. V lost 3 bases and J 0 bases, leaving 9 bases between the germline ends. The chain's CDR3 is CAISDERSSYNEQFF. The CDR3 bases are TGTGCCATCAGTGACGAGAGGAGCTCCTACAATGAGCAGTTCTTC.

The rearrangement uses TRBV19 and TRBJ2-1; no reliable D call. The CDR3 has 14 amino acids. The V end lost 2 bases, the J end lost 10 bases, and 15 bases lay between the germline ends. CDR1 LNHDA and CDR2 SQIVND come from the germline V gene (reference sequence). CDR3 bases: TGTGCCAGTAGTATAAAGAAGCAAGCAATGGAGCAGTTCTTC. As protein: CASSIKKQAMEQFF.

This chain links TRBV13 with TRBJ2-7; 9 nucleotides line up with TRBD2. Trimming cost V 1 base and J 7 bases; bases outside gene matches: 5. This CDR3 spans 14 amino acids. The V gene's germline CDR1 is PRHDT and CDR2 FYEKMQ (reference sequence). The CDR3, as DNA: TGTGCCAGCAGCTTAGTCGGACTAGCGAGAGAGCAGTACTTC. Translation: CASSLVGLAREQYF. The complete variable domain, with remaining parts taken from reference TRBV13 and TRBJ2-7, reads AAGVIQSPRHLIKEKRETATLKCYPIPRHDTVYWYQQGPGQDPQFLISFYEKMQSDKGSIPDRFSAQQFSDYHSELNMSSLELGDSALYFCASSLVGLAREQYFGPGTRLTVT.

V and J are TRBV7-9 and TRBJ2-1, with TRBD2 matching over 10 bases. With V trimmed by 4 bases and J by 7 bases, 13 bases remained unmatched. This CDR3 is built from 17 residues. Germline V gives CDR1 SEHNR, CDR2 FQNEAQ (reference sequence). The chain's CDR3 is CASSSSTGTSVSNEQFF. CDR3 coding DNA: TGTGCCAGCAGCTCTTCTACTGGGACTAGCGTCTCGAATGAGCAGTTCTTC.

The rearrangement joins TRBV19 to TRBJ1-1, with 8 bases matching TRBD1. Unmatched junction bases numbered 14, after V lost 5 bases and J lost 6 bases. Per germline, CDR1 LNHDA and CDR2 SQIVND (reference sequence). The CDR3 sequence is 16 residues long. CDR3 protein: CASSYRTGRIGAEAFF. The CDR3 DNA follows: TGTGCCAGTAGTTACCGGACAGGGCGTATTGGCGCTGAAGCTTTCTTT.

This chain links TRBV5-1 with TRBJ1-1; D is unresolved. CDR1 is SGHRS, CDR2 YFSETQ, per germline. The CDR3 contains 15 residues. V was shortened by 4 bases and J by 5 bases, with 18 bases between the two germline ends. This CDR3 reads CASSIRGPGRTEAFF. For the CDR3, the DNA is TGCGCCAGCAGCATTCGAGGCCCCGGTCGGACTGAAGCTTTCTTT.

A single count supports this clone. This chain links TRBV19 with TRBJ2-7, with D perhaps TRBD1 (6 bases). CDR3 length: 15 amino acids. Germline V lookup: CDR1 LNHDA, CDR2 SQIVND (reference sequence). Trimming removed 7 bases from V and 2 bases from J, with 18 bases in between. CDR3 loop: CASTPGAGAAYEQYF. CDR3 sequence (DNA): TGTGCCAGTACCCCAGGGGCAGGGGCGGCCTACGAGCAGTACTTC.

This clone has just one count. The gene calls are TRBV2 and TRBJ2-3; 10 nucleotides agree with TRBD2. CDR1 is SNHLY and CDR2 is FYNNEI in the germline V gene. The CDR3 has 19 residues. V lost 1 base and J lost 2; bases outside the gene matches: 12. The CDR3 nucleotides read TGTGCCAGCAGTGAAGTTAGAGGCCTAGCGGGAGCAAACACAGATACGCAGTATTTT. Protein product: CASSEVRGLAGANTDTQYF. Full variable domain (missing parts from reference TRBV2 and TRBJ2-3): EPEVTQTPSHQVTQMGQEVILRCVPISNHLYFYWYRQILGQKVEFLVSFYNNEISEKSEIFDDQFSVERPDGSNFTLKIRSTKLEDSAMYFCASSEVRGLAGANTDTQYFGPGTRLTVL.

This clone turned up a few times. The gene calls are TRBV11-2 and TRBJ2-1; TRBD2 matches 14 bases. The CDR3 has 15 residues. The V and J ends lost 7 bases and 7 bases, in that order; junction bases with no gene match: 6. In germline, CDR1 is SGHAT, CDR2 FQNNGV. The CDR3 here is CASMGGLAGVNEQFF. For the CDR3, the DNA is TGTGCCAGCATGGGGGGACTAGCGGGAGTTAATGAGCAGTTCTTC.

The J gene is TRBJ2-7, the V gene TRBV11-3; 10 nucleotides align to TRBD2. Germline lookup yields CDR1 SGHNT and CDR2 YENEEA. Trimming at V came to 0 bases and at J to 4 bases, leaving 18 bases not matched to a gene. The CDR3 spans 20 residues. Written as DNA, the CDR3 is TGTGCCAGCAGCTTAGATCATACGGCTAGCGGGAGTGGTAAGGCGTACGAGCAGTACTTC. Protein sequence: CASSLDHTASGSGKAYEQYF. The whole variable domain, remainder taken from reference TRBV11-3 and TRBJ2-7, is EAGVVQSPRYKIIEKKQPVAFWCNPISGHNTLYWYLQNLGQGPELLIRYENEEAVDDSQLPKDRFSAERLKGVDSTLKIQPAELGDSAVYLCASSLDHTASGSGKAYEQYFGPGTRLTVT.

The sample holds a few counts of this clone. The V gene is TRBV4-1, the J gene TRBJ2-7; D call uncertain. V dropped 1 base and J dropped 2 bases, with 12 bases sitting between them. The CDR3 contains 15 residues. Germline-derived CDR1 and CDR2 are MGHRA and YSYEKL. In DNA form, the CDR3 reads TGCGCCAGCAGCCAAGGTTTCACTGGAGCCTACGAGCAGTACTTC. Protein product: CASSQGFTGAYEQYF.

This rearrangement joins TRBV5-5 to TRBJ2-7; the match to TRBD2 covers 7 bases. There are 15 residues in the CDR3. With V trimmed by 0 bases and J by 2 bases, 5 bases remained unmatched. Germline values: CDR1 SGHKS, CDR2 YYEKEE (reference sequence). CDR3 residues: CASSLGSSGAYEQYF. The CDR3 DNA follows: TGTGCCAGCAGCTTGGGTTCTAGCGGAGCCTACGAGCAGTACTTC.

The chain uses TRBV4-1 and TRBJ1-5, with a tentative D call TRBD1 (6 bases). The V end lost 4 bases, the J end lost 4 bases, and 17 bases lay between the germline ends. The germline V gene has CDR1 MGHRA and CDR2 YSYEKL. The CDR3 spans 16 residues. CDR3 sequence reads: CASSPYQTGVNQPQHF. The CDR3 nucleotides read TGCGCCAGCAGCCCCTATCAGACAGGAGTAAATCAGCCCCAGCATTTT.

The chain is built from TRBV19 and TRBJ2-5, with a weak D call TRBD2 (6 bases). V shed 3 bases and J shed 2 bases, with 13 bases lying between them. Germline loops: CDR1 LNHDA, CDR2 SQIVND (reference sequence). The length of the CDR3 is 15 residues. The CDR3, as DNA: TGTGCCAGTAGTATTGGGGCCGGGAGTCAAGAGACCCAGTACTTC. It translates to CASSIGAGSQETQYF.